This paragraph covers one T cell receptor beta chain sequence. This clone was observed at least ten times. Its antigen remains undetermined. A junction boundary mismatches the germline segment, possibly from a read error. The DNA ends 3 residues before the CDR3 does, and the rest of the CDR3 is filled in from the germline J gene. Equivalent amounts of genomic DNA from CVID and control samples were used as sequencing input. For every sample, a 60 bp segment covering the rearranged TCRbeta CDR3 region was amplified and then sequenced. The immunoSEQ assay, a bias-corrected multiplex PCR combined with high-throughput sequencing, was used for TCRbeta amplification. The authors' analysis ran thus. Every unique nucleotide sequence was considered a clone and was annotated with V, D and J genes, copy number and frequency. Sequences were labeled productive if in frame, and non-productive if out of frame or containing stop codons. As previously described, Shannon's entropy was used to calculate clonality. Mean CDR3 Kyte-Doolittle hydropathy was derived from the predicted amino acid sequences of productive clones. Using the R hclust function, scaled V gene usage was clustered hierarchically with Manhattan distance and complete linkage. Clone sharing by CDR3 amino acid sequence was assessed by resampling 12 repertoires per group over 100 rounds. The repertoires were screened for some 70 published EBV-specific TCRbeta sequences and some 230 published CMV-specific TCRbeta sequences. A couple of CVID samples that yielded fewer than 10,000 sequences were excluded from the analysis, so fewer than 45 CVID repertoires were retained. This immuneACCESS table, as held by TCRdb, lists in-frame sequences with V and J called but not all clones. Of the missing ones, under half trace to an unresolved V gene in checked studies; the others have no known cause. V, J and clone size reflect that table, while D and trimming were determined from the DNA. This sample contains about 34,000 clones, none of which is a singleton. Under 3.5% of the sample is in the top ten clones.

This sample was included in a study of T cell clonality in common variable immunodeficiency (dated by TCRdb to between 2014 and 2016). On the study overall, not on this receptor specifically: Patient heterogeneity within the CVID cohort put limits on correlating repertoire features with clinical complications. Fewer TCRbeta clones were shared among CVID subjects than among healthy controls (p < 0.0001). Even though DNA input was equal, the average per sample came to 82,000 or so unique sequences for controls compared with around 32,000 for CVID samples. Reportedly, TCRbeta sequences from CVID had fewer deletions and N-nucleotide insertions, and highly modified clones with 13 or more V deletions were absent from CVID. The authors noted that sequencing repertoires of T cell subpopulations would be needed to clarify what caused the increased clonality in CVID. Increased TCRbeta clonality was found in CVID subjects compared with healthy controls (t-test p = 0.018), with the increase being most characteristic of about a third of subjects.

Most of the CVID patients and most of the healthy controls were of Caucasian heritage. Heparinized peripheral whole blood samples of roughly 5 to 8 ml were obtained from each donor. Genomic DNA from adults with common variable immune deficiency (CVID) and from healthy adult controls was used to sequence TCRbeta CDR3 repertoires. The control group was made up of 22 healthy adult volunteers (approximately ten male and some 12 female) whose ages ranged from 23 to 66 years, with a mean age of approximately 35. Diluted blood was subjected to density centrifugation over Hypaque 1077 or Ficoll-Paque for isolation of peripheral blood mononuclear cells. Unsorted mononuclear cells served as the source of genomic DNA, which was extracted either by Qiagen column purification or by a centrifugation-based method. The CDR3 sequence holds 15 residues, the cysteine and phenylalanine included. Of the CDR3's DNA, 36 bases were read; they are in frame from base 1. The germline V gene encodes CDR1 LNHDA and CDR2 SQIVND (reference sequence).

The V and J segments used are TRBV19 and TRBJ1-1; the D gene remains uncertain. Material: peripheral blood mononuclear cells. This sequence originates from a person aged 18-70 years in good health. Incomplete CDR3 DNA: TGTGCCAGTAGTATAGGTGGAACAGTGAAAACTGAA. This sequence encodes CASSIGGTVKTE. The entire CDR3 protein is CASSIGGTVKTEAFF.